This T cell receptor (beta chain) was sequenced for a study of blood T cell repertoires in COVID-19. Study background: Sites across the United States, Italy and Spain contributed samples from acute and convalescent COVID-19. PBMCs, B-cell-depleted T cells, or T cells were the source of the cDNA or gDNA that made up the material.

In the source study's methods: Amplification of reference gene primers was used by the study to estimate nucleated cell counts. Clones were read by immunoSEQ multiplex PCR, and TCRdb kept only the in-frame ones, dropping some. Clonal size and the V and J genes are those of that table, whereas D and trimming came from the DNA. Of under 150,000 clones listed, 65% to 80% are singletons. The CDR3 runs 14 residues. Germline CDR1 and CDR2: LNHNV and YYDKDF (reference sequence). V lost 4 bases, J lost 7 bases, and 5 bases stayed unmatched. V gene TRBV15 combines with J gene TRBJ1-5; 9 nucleotides agree with TRBD1. The specimen sequenced was peripheral blood. The sequence came from a man aged 60-69 years with acute or convalescent COVID-19. CDR3 loop: CATSTDRGRQPQHF. The CDR3 DNA reads as TGTGCCACCAGCACGGACAGGGGAAGGCAGCCCCAGCATTTT.